Included here is one T cell receptor beta chain sequence, with context. Its matching antigen is unknown. CDR1 and CDR2 (germline): MDHEN, SYDVKM. The CDR3 consists of 11 residues. Trimming took off 11 bases at V and 5 bases at J, with 12 bases between the two ends. These data come from a study of blood T cells in healthy people across ages. Study results and caveats: In older individuals, TCR beta diversity per million T cells was lower, falling roughly linearly with age. Without sorted subsets, naive and antigen-experienced compartments could not be conclusively compared.

Sample-barcoded 5' priming and a J-beta primer mix drove a second PCR of roughly 6 to 12 cycles. TCRdb redid the calling of the 5' RACE reads with MiXCR, one entry per CDR3 protein. The sample has approximately 1,000,000 distinct CDR3 sequences; 35% to 55% are singletons. The sample taken for sequencing was blood. The chain has TRBV28 and TRBJ2-5; a weak D match, TRBD2 (6 bases). The receptor was derived from a woman aged 55 to 70 in good health. CDR3 in amino acids: CAVAGYETQYF. CDR3 nucleotides: TGTGCCGTGGCGGGGTATGAGACCCAGTACTTC. Variable domain in full (rest from reference TRBV28 and TRBJ2-5): DVKVTQSSRYLVKRTGEKVFLECVQDMDHENMFWYRQDPGLGLRLIYFSYDVKMKEKGDIPEGYSVSREKKERFSLILESASTNQTSMYLCAVAGYETQYFGPGTRLLVL.